This TCR beta chain was recovered during a study of blood T cells in healthy people across ages (dated by TCRdb to between 2014 and 2017). Background on the whole study: In model experiments, template switching captured roughly one uniquely barcoded TCR beta cDNA molecule for every two T cells. To track age-related changes in TCR beta repertoire diversity, the study relied on deep sequencing normalized with unique cDNA molecular identifiers. The donors were split into four age groups: young (average roughly 15 years), middle-aged (39), aged (roughly 68) and long-lived (approximately 80). To avoid experimental bias, donors of different ages were randomly spread across the sequencing lanes. Two additional independent replicas of 1 million unique cDNA reads from the same blood draw were analyzed for two donors (one aged 18 to 30 and one aged 80 or older).

What the work shows at the level of the full study, not this receptor alone: Total diversity estimates from one million sequenced T cells were considered lower bounds and underestimates. The percentage of naive T cells measured by flow cytometry correlated strongly with observed TCR beta diversity. Observed TCR beta diversity per million T cells fell roughly linearly with age, and a significant reduction was already apparent by age around 40. Conclusive comparison of naive and antigen-experienced compartments was prevented by the profiling of bulk unsorted PBMCs. Compared with the aged group, the long-lived group had more naive CD4+ T cells, fewer expanded clones and increased TCR diversity, a pattern suggesting age selection. The CMV infection status of donors was not known, potentially confounding age-related changes in expanded clonotypes.

This clonotype has only one observation. The target of this receptor is not known. Base qualities are not recorded, but no much larger clone differs from it by a single base. Libraries were made using 5' RACE. The data were produced on an Illumina HiSeq 2500. The second PCR ran for roughly 7 to 12 cycles and used a J-beta primer mix along with a sample-barcoded 5' primer. A template-switch 5' adaptor carrying 12 random nucleotides introduced a unique molecular identifier onto each TCR beta cDNA molecule. Each sample yielded at least 2.5 million CDR3-containing paired-end reads. First-strand cDNA was synthesized from all RNA with the Mint cDNA synthesis kit, primed by a TRBC-specific oligonucleotide. Following uracil-DNA glycosylase treatment, a first 18-cycle PCR with universal primers M1SS and BC2_uni_R was performed on all cDNA. For the original study's pipeline: Each sample was normalized by randomly selecting 1 million high-quality reads, each carrying a distinct molecular identifier. Reads with shared molecular identifiers were discarded instead of being binned into consensus sequences. MiTCR, run with a Q25 quality threshold and the strictest error-elimination algorithm, handled CDR3 identification, clonotype clustering and error correction. A nonparametric unseen species model using Euler transformation provided a lower-bound estimate of total TCR beta diversity. TCRdb reworked the public reads: Q25 trimming with fastp, MiXCR clone assembly, productive beta chains retained. Rows matching on CDR3 protein sequence are summarized as one entry with the most common DNA and genes. These V and J calls rely on TCRdb rather than the paper's analysis. This sample is represented by 1,500,000 or so distinct CDR3 sequences; roughly 60% of them were singletons. The ten top clones hold 6.7% of the sample.

Donors were a few dozen systemically healthy Caucasian individuals from Russia aged roughly 6 to 90 years. Each donor gave ten milliliters of peripheral blood, drawn into EDTA-treated Vacutainer tubes. Ficoll-Paque density-gradient centrifugation was used to isolate PBMCs, with at least 7 million per sample. Total RNA, at least 5 micrograms per sample, was extracted from PBMCs with Trizol reagent. Naive CD45RAhigh/CD27high T cell percentages were measured by flow cytometry on a PBMC aliquot from every donor. The CDR3 covers 14 residues, taking in both the cysteine and the phenylalanine. Only the CDR3 DNA stays, 42 bases, in frame from base 1. Taken from the germline V gene (reference sequence), the CDR1 and CDR2 loops are DFQATT and SNEGSKA. Unmatched junction bases come to 5, with V trimmed by 3 bases and J by 1 base.

The sequence derives from a man between 18 and 29 years old in good health. The sample consisted of blood. Recombination connected TRBV20-1 to TRBJ1-1, with 7 middle bases fitting TRBD1. Read as DNA, the sequence is TGCAGTGCTAGTACGGGACAGCCGAACACTGAAGCTTTCTTT. This encodes CSASTGQPNTEAFF.